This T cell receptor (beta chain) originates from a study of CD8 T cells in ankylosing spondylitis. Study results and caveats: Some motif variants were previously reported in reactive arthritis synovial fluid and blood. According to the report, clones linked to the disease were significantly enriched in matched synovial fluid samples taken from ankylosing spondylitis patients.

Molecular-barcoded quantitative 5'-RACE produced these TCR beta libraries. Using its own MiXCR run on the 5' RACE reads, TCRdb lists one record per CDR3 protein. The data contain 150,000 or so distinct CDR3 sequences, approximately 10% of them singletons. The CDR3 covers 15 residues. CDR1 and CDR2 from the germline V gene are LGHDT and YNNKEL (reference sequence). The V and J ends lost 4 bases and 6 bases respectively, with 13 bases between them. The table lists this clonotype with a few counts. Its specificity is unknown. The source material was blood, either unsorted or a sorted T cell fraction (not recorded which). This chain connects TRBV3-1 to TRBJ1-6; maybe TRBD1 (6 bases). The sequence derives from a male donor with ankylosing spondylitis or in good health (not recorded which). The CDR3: CASSPSGGGNSPLHF. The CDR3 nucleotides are TGTGCCAGCAGCCCAAGCGGAGGGGGTAATTCACCCCTCCACTTT. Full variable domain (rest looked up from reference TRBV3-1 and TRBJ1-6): DTAVSQTPKYLVTQMGNDKSIKCEQNLGHDTMYWYKQDSKKFLKIMFSYNNKELIINETVPNRFSPKSPDKAHLNLHINSLELGDSAVYFCASSPSGGGNSPLHFGNGTRLTVT.